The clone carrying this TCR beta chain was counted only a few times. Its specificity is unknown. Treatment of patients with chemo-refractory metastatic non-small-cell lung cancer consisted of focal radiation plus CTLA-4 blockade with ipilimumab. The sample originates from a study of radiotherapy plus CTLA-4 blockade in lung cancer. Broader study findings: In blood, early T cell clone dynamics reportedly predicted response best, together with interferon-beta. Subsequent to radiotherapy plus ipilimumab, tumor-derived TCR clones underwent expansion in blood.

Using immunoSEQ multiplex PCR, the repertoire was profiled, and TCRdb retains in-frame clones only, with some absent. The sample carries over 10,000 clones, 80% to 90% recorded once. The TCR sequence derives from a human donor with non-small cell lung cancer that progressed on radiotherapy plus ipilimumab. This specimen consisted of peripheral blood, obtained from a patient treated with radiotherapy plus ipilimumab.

This chain's CDR3 is CASSPQTGSNQPQHF. The CDR3 coding sequence is TGTGCCAGCAGCCCCCAAACAGGTTCAAATCAGCCCCAGCATTTT. The chain has TRBV7-2 and TRBJ1-5, with a possible D match to TRBD1 (5 bases). V lost 5 bases, J lost 4 bases, and 15 bases lay in between. The CDR3 totals 15 residues. Germline CDR1 SGHTA, CDR2 FQGNSA.